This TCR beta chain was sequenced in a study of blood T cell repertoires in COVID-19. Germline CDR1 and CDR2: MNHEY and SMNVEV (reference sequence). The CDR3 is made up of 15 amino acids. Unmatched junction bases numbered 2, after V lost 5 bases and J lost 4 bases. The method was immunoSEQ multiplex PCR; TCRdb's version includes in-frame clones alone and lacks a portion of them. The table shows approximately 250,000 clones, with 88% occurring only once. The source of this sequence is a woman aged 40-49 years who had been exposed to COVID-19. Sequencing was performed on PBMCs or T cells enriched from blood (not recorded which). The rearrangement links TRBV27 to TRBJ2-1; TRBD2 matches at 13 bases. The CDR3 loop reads CASSTGLAGYNEQFF. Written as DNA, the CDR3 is TGTGCCAGCAGTACGGGACTAGCGGGGTACAATGAGCAGTTCTTC.